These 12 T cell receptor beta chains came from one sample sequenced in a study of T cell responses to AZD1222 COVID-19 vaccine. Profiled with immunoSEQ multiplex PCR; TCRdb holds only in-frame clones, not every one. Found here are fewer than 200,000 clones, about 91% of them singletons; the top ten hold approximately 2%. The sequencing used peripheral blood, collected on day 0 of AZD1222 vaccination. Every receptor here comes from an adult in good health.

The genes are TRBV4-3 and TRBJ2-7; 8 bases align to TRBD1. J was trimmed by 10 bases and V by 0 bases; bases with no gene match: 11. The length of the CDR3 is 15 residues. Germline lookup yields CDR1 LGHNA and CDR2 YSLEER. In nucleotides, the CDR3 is TGCGCCAGCAGCCAAGATCGTGGACAGGGCCTGCCCCAGTACTTC. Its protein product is CASSQDRGQGLPQYF.

The CDR3: CSVEYNGNIQYF. The CDR3 nucleotides are TGCAGCGTTGAATACAATGGAAACATTCAGTACTTC. The rearrangement joins TRBV29-1 to TRBJ2-4; D unresolved. The CDR3 spans 12 residues. V lost 2 bases and J lost 6, with 8 bases in between. Looked up from germline, CDR1 is SQVTM and CDR2 is ANQGSEA.

CDR3 nucleotide sequence: TGTGCCTGGTCCCGGGACAGGGCTTTAACCTTC. The encoded protein is CAWSRDRALTF. The chain links TRBV30 to TRBJ1-2; TRBD1 agrees at 9 bases. Germline-derived CDR1 and CDR2 are GTSNPN and SVGIG (reference sequence). This CDR3 has 11 amino acids. The junction had 9 bases not matched to a gene; V was cut back by 5 bases and J by 14 bases.

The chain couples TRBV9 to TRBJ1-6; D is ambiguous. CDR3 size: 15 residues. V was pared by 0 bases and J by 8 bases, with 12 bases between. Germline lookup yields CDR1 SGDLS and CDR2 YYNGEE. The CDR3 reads CASSVDLGEDSPLHF. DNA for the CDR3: TGTGCCAGCAGCGTAGATCTGGGAGAGGATTCACCCCTCCACTTT. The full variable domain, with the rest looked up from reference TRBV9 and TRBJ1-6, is DSGVTQTPKHLITATGQRVTLRCSPRSGDLSVYWYQQSLDQGLQFLIQYYNGEERAKGNILERFSAQQFPDLHSELNLSSLELGDSALYFCASSVDLGEDSPLHFGNGTRLTVT.

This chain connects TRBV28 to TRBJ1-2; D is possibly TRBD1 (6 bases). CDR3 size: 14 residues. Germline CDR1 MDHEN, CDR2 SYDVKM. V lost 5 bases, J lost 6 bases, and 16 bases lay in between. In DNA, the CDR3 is TGTGCCAGCAGTACAGGGCCGGCTCTTCATGGCTACACCTTC. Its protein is CASSTGPALHGYTF.

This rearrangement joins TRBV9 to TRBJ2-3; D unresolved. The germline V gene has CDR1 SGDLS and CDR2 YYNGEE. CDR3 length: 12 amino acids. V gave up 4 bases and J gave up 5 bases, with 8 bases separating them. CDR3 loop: CASSMSGDTQYF. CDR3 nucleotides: TGTGCCAGCAGCATGTCGGGAGATACGCAGTATTTT.

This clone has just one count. CDR3 loop: CASSSGDEQFF. The CDR3 DNA follows: TGTGCCAGTAGTTCAGGGGATGAGCAGTTCTTC. The chain couples TRBV19 to TRBJ2-1; D possibly corresponds to TRBD1 (6 bases). V was cut by 5 bases and J by 8 bases, with 7 bases left in between. The CDR3 is 11 residues long. CDR1 is LNHDA and CDR2 is SQIVND in the germline V gene (reference sequence).

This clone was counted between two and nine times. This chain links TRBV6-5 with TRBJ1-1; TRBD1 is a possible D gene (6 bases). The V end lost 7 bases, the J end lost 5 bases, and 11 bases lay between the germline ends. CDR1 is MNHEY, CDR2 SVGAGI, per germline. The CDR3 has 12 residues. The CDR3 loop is CASMYRGTEAFF. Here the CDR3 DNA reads TGTGCCAGCATGTATAGGGGGACTGAAGCTTTCTTT.

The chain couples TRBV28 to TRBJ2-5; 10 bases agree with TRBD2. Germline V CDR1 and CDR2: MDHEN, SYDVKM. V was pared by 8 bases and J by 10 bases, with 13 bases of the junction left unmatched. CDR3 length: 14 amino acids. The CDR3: CASSGAGGFGGQYF. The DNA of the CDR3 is TGTGCCAGCTCGGGAGCGGGAGGGTTTGGGGGCCAGTACTTC.

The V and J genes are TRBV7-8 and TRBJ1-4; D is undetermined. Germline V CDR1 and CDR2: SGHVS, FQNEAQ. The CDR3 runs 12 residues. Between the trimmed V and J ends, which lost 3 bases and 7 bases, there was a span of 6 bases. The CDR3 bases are TGTGCCAGCAGCTTTGCGAGTGAAAAACTGTTTTTT. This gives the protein CASSFASEKLFF.

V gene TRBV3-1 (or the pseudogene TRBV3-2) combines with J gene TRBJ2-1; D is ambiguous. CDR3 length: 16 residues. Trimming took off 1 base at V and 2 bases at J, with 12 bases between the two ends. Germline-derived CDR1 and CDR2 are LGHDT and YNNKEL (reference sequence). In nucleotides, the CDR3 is TGTGCCAGCAGCCAAGCACTCCCAAGGGCCTACAATGAGCAGTTCTTC. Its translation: CASSQALPRAYNEQFF.

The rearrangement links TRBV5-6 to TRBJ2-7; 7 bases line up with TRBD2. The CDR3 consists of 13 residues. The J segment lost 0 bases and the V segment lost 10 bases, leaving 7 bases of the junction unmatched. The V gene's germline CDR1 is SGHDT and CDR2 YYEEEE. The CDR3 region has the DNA TGTGCCTCCCGAGCGGGGAGCTCCTACGAGCAGTACTTC. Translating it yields CASRAGSSYEQYF.